This T cell receptor beta chain was identified during a study of blood T cell repertoires in COVID-19. Study-wide context: COVID-19 samples from acute and convalescent phases originated in the United States, Italy and Spain.

The CDR3 is 18 amino acids. The germline V gene encodes CDR1 LNHNV and CDR2 YYDKDF (reference sequence). With 1 base clipped from V and 4 bases from J, the junction kept 8 bases outside the gene matches. Measured with immunoSEQ multiplex PCR; TCRdb has only the in-frame clones, and not every one. The sample shows 100,000 to 150,000 clones, roughly four fifths of them seen only once. Sample: peripheral blood. The V gene is TRBV15, the J gene TRBJ2-3; TRBD2 matches 13 bases. The TCR originated in a man aged 40-55 years with active or convalescent COVID-19. CDR3 amino acids: CATSRGGLAGIVSDTQYF. The CDR3 DNA reads TGTGCCACCAGCAGAGGGGGACTAGCGGGGATCGTCTCAGATACGCAGTATTTT.